This T cell receptor (beta chain) derives from a study of PD-L1 blockade in urothelial cancer. Specified time point: pretreatment peripheral blood. There are 16 residues in the CDR3. Germline loops: CDR1 SGHRS, CDR2 YFSETQ. V dropped 0 bases and J dropped 0 bases, with 10 bases sitting between them. Here immunoSEQ multiplex PCR was the method, and the copy in TCRdb shows in-frame clones only, minus some. Of roughly 67,000 clones in the sample, around 86% were seen once. The specimen comprised PBMCs, sampled around atezolizumab (anti-PD-L1) treatment. This chain joins TRBV5-1 and TRBJ1-3, with D perhaps matching TRBD1 (6 bases). The TCR sequence derives from a man aged 55 to 70 with urothelial cancer. The CDR3 DNA reads as TGCGCCAGCAGCTTGGACCAGGGGATCTCTGGAAACACCATATATTTT. It encodes CASSLDQGISGNTIYF.